Shown below are 11 T cell receptor beta chains from a single sample sequenced in a study of human T cells and chemical hapten exposure. TCRdb ran MiXCR on the RACE reads and lists one entry per CDR3 protein. Of roughly 74,000 distinct CDR3 sequences in the sample, 32% were seen once. Time point in this sample: patch test 1, 2 weeks after DPC sensitization. Specified treatment: therapeutic diphenylcyclopropenone sensitization with weekly scalp DPC. This specimen consisted of whole blood, obtained in connection with sensitization to the hapten diphenylcyclopropenone (DPC). Receptor source: a man in his forties or fifties with alopecia areata. Some clones in this sample may be carry-over from other donors' samples.

This clonotype was recorded a few times. This sequence may be a read error, since a much larger clone differs from it by one base. The chain recombines TRBV13 with TRBJ1-1; D is possibly TRBD1 (6 bases). Germline lookup yields CDR1 PRHDT and CDR2 FYEKMQ (reference sequence). CDR3 length: 11 amino acids. The CDR3 sequence: CASSQDSETFF. The CDR3 region has the DNA TGTGCCAGCAGCCAGGACAGTGAAACTTTCTTT.

This clonotype was observed a few times. The chain has TRBV10-2 and TRBJ1-5; maybe TRBD1 (5 bases). Germline V gives CDR1 WSHSY, CDR2 SAAADI. Trimming removed 3 bases from V and 9 bases from J, with 15 bases in between. The CDR3 totals 14 residues. CDR3 loop: CASSDGAGLMPQHF. Here the CDR3 DNA reads TGCGCCAGCAGTGATGGGGCAGGGCTTATGCCCCAGCATTTT.

This clonotype was counted a few times. This chain links TRBV25-1 with TRBJ2-7, with D hard to call. The CDR3 totals 14 residues. V lost 10 bases, J lost 0 bases, and 16 bases lay in between. Germline CDR1 and CDR2: MGHDK and SYGVNS. The CDR3 DNA is TGTGCCAACAAGCCTGGGCGGCACTCCTACGAGCAGTACTTC. It is translated as CANKPGRHSYEQYF.

The chain joins TRBV19 to TRBJ1-5; no firm D call. Trimming cost V 4 bases and J 4 bases, with 8 bases left between them. Germline assignment: CDR1 LNHDA and CDR2 SQIVND (reference sequence). There are 13 residues in the CDR3. CDR3 residues: CASSKAENQPQHF. The CDR3 region has the DNA TGTGCCAGTAGTAAGGCAGAAAATCAGCCCCAGCATTTT.

This clonotype was seen only a few times. The chain carries TRBV6-2 or TRBV6-3 and TRBJ2-1, with 7 positions matching TRBD2. CDR1 MNHEY and CDR2 SVGEGT come from the germline V gene. This CDR3 is 15 amino acids long. J gave up 5 bases and V 6 bases, and 10 bases lay outside the gene matches. CDR3 in amino acids: CASSPLRLADNEQFF. In nucleotides, the CDR3 is TGTGCCAGCAGCCCCCTTCGCCTAGCGGACAATGAGCAGTTCTTC.

The chain couples TRBV7-3 to TRBJ2-5, with 8 bases aligning to TRBD1. Germline V gene sequence: CDR1 SGHTA, CDR2 FQGTGA. CDR3 length: 15 amino acids. The V segment lost 5 bases and the J segment 3 bases; nucleotides outside the gene matches: 8. The CDR3 protein is CASSPPGQGKETQYF. The CDR3 DNA reads TGTGCCAGCAGCCCCCCCGGACAGGGTAAAGAGACCCAGTACTTC.

This clonotype showed up just a few times. The chain joins TRBV5-1 to TRBJ2-3; possible D gene TRBD2, 5 bases. The V end was cut by 2 bases, the J end by 0 bases, with 10 bases between. Germline V lookup: CDR1 SGHRS, CDR2 YFSETQ. The CDR3 runs to 15 residues. The CDR3 bases are TGCGCCAGCAGCTTACAACGAGGGAGCACAGATACGCAGTATTTT. This encodes CASSLQRGSTDTQYF.

The chain employs TRBV10-3 and TRBJ1-5; D gene unclear. Trimming stripped 3 bases from V and 0 bases from J, with 6 bases between. The CDR3 extends over 14 amino acids. The germline V gene encodes CDR1 ENHRY and CDR2 SYGVKD. This CDR3 is CAISEVGSNQPQHF. In DNA form, the CDR3 reads TGTGCCATCAGTGAAGTGGGTAGCAATCAGCCCCAGCATTTT.

The V and J genes are TRBV11-2 and TRBJ2-7; possible D gene TRBD2, 6 bases. This CDR3 has 13 amino acids. CDR1 is SGHAT and CDR2 is FQNNGV in the germline V gene. Trimming shortened V by 1 base and J by 7 bases, and 11 bases separated the two germline ends. The CDR3 loop is CASSLAGDGEQYF. DNA for the CDR3: TGTGCCAGCAGCTTAGCGGGGGATGGAGAGCAGTACTTC.

This clonotype appeared a few times. The rearrangement joins TRBV7-9 to TRBJ2-2; 8 positions agree with TRBD2. The V gene end was trimmed by 5 bases and the J gene end by 5 bases; junction bases not matched to a gene: 4. CDR1 and CDR2 (germline): SEHNR, FQNEAQ (reference sequence). The CDR3 is made up of 14 amino acids. DNA for the CDR3: TGTGCCAGCAGCCTCCGCGGGGGGACCGGGGAGCTGTTTTTT. Translated, it gives CASSLRGGTGELFF.

The V call is TRBV12-5, the J call TRBJ2-1; D may be TRBD2 (5 bases). The V gene's germline CDR1 is LGHNT and CDR2 FRNRAP. V gave up 1 base and J gave up 4 bases, with 11 bases separating them. The CDR3 runs to 15 residues. Written as DNA, the CDR3 is TGTGCTAGTGGTTTGGCCGAGGGCCGTTACAATGAGCAGTTCTTC. This sequence encodes CASGLAEGRYNEQFF.